What follows are 15 T cell receptor beta chains derived from one specimen sequenced in a study of blood T cell repertoires in COVID-19. Generated by immunoSEQ multiplex PCR, the TCRdb table keeps only in-frame clones and is missing some. The table lists about 380,000 clones, 88% of them singletons. The sequenced material came from PBMCs or T cells enriched from blood (not recorded which). These receptors all come from a woman under 30 who had recovered from COVID-19.

The chain combines TRBV5-6 with TRBJ2-6, with a tentative D call TRBD2 (6 bases). The CDR3 extends over 16 amino acids. Germline CDR1 is SGHDT and CDR2 is YYEEEE. V was clipped by 1 base and J by 9 bases, with 17 bases between them. As DNA, the CDR3 is TGTGCCAGCAGCTTGTATCAAACGGGGGTGGGCAACGTCCTGACTTTC. Protein: CASSLYQTGVGNVLTF. Full variable domain (rest looked up from reference TRBV5-6 and TRBJ2-6): DAGVTQSPTHLIKTRGQQVTLRCSPKSGHDTVSWYQQALGQGPQFIFQYYEEEERQRGNFPDRFSGHQFPNYSSELNVNALLLGDSALYLCASSLYQTGVGNVLTFGAGSRLTVL.

V gene TRBV7-9 combines with J gene TRBJ1-5, with D unclear. Trimming stripped 1 base from V and 1 base from J, with 5 bases between. CDR3 length: 14 residues. Germline values: CDR1 SEHNR, CDR2 FQNEAQ (reference sequence). The CDR3 here is CASSLDKSNQPQHF. The DNA for the CDR3 is TGTGCCAGCAGCTTAGACAAAAGCAATCAGCCCCAGCATTTT. Using reference TRBV7-9 and TRBJ1-5 for the parts outside the CDR3, the full variable domain is DTGVSQNPRHKITKRGQNVTFRCDPISEHNRLYWYRQTLGQGPEFLTYFQNEAQLEKSRLLSDRFSAERPKGSFSTLEIQRTEQGDSAMYLCASSLDKSNQPQHFGDGTRLSIL.

This clone was seen only once. The chain couples TRBV3-1 (or the pseudogene TRBV3-2) to TRBJ2-1; possibly TRBD2 for D (5 bases). V was clipped by 1 base and J by 0 bases, with 7 bases between them. Germline CDR1 reads LGHDT; CDR2 reads YNNKEL (reference sequence). The CDR3 runs to 15 residues. CDR3 sequence reads: CASSQAGSSYNEQFF. CDR3 sequence (DNA): TGTGCCAGCAGCCAAGCGGGGAGCTCCTACAATGAGCAGTTCTTC.

V is TRBV2 and J is TRBJ2-4; 8 bases map to TRBD1. CDR1 is SNHLY and CDR2 is FYNNEI in the germline V gene. V shed 5 bases and J 8 bases; nucleotides not matched to a gene: 8. The CDR3 is 14 residues long. The DNA for the CDR3 is TGTGCCAGCAGTTTCATATCGGGACAGGACATTCAGTACTTC. Translated, it gives CASSFISGQDIQYF.

CDR3: CATSGVYYEQYF. The CDR3 bases are TGTGCCACATCGGGGGTATACTACGAGCAGTACTTC. The chain links TRBV11-2 to TRBJ2-7, with D possibly TRBD2 on 6 matching bases. This CDR3 region has 12 residues. The V gene's germline CDR1 is SGHAT and CDR2 FQNNGV. With 10 bases removed from V and 3 bases from J, the gap between germline ends came to 13 bases.

This clone has only one observation. The chain employs TRBV2 and TRBJ2-7, with 7 bases identical to TRBD1. Trimming at V came to 10 bases and at J to 3 bases, leaving 6 bases not matched to a gene. CDR1 and CDR2 (germline): SNHLY, FYNNEI. The CDR3 contains 12 residues. The CDR3 DNA reads as TGTGCCACCGGGACAGCCAACTACGAGCAGTACTTC. The encoded protein is CATGTANYEQYF.

The CDR3 sequence: CASSQDHGGRFAGELFF. The CDR3 nucleotides are TGCGCCAGCAGCCAAGATCATGGCGGGAGGTTCGCCGGGGAGCTGTTTTTT. The rearrangement links TRBV4-1 to TRBJ2-2; the match to TRBD2 covers 8 bases. The germline V gene encodes CDR1 MGHRA and CDR2 YSYEKL. The CDR3 is made up of 17 amino acids. The trim removed 0 bases at V and 6 bases at J, leaving 9 bases unmatched.

The V and J genes are TRBV6-5 and TRBJ1-3, with D perhaps matching TRBD1 (5 bases). Trimming removed 7 bases from V and 6 bases from J, with 10 bases in between. Germline V gene data show CDR1 as MNHEY and CDR2 as SVGAGI. The CDR3 totals 12 residues. In DNA form, the CDR3 reads TGTGCCAGCAAGGGAGGGGCAAACACCATATATTTT. Translated, it gives CASKGGANTIYF.

The rearrangement uses TRBV7-9 and TRBJ1-1; a possible D gene is TRBD1 (5 bases). V was pared by 5 bases and J by 8 bases, with 12 bases between. Germline CDR1 reads SEHNR; CDR2 reads FQNEAQ (reference sequence). CDR3 length equals 12 residues. Here the CDR3 reads CASSGSGSEAFF. CDR3 coding DNA: TGTGCCAGCAGCGGTTCAGGGTCAGAAGCTTTCTTT.

J is TRBJ1-5 and V is TRBV30, with D possibly matching TRBD1 (5 bases). The CDR3 is made up of 15 amino acids. With 0 bases removed from V and 3 bases from J, the gap between germline ends came to 12 bases. Germline CDR1 is GTSNPN and CDR2 is SVGIG (reference sequence). The CDR3 DNA follows: TGTGCCTGGAGTGTACGTCAGGGCCCCAATCAGCCCCAGCATTTT. It is translated as CAWSVRQGPNQPQHF.

This chain's CDR3 is CASSAPQGAYGYTF. The CDR3 DNA follows: TGTGCCAGCAGCGCACCACAGGGAGCCTATGGCTACACCTTC. The chain employs TRBV9 and TRBJ1-2; possible D gene TRBD1, 6 bases. Germline V lookup: CDR1 SGDLS, CDR2 YYNGEE. This CDR3 has 14 amino acids. V lost 3 bases and J lost 4, with 13 bases in between.

The J gene is TRBJ2-5, the V gene TRBV29-1; D is possibly TRBD1 (6 bases). Trimming took off 6 bases at V and 2 bases at J, with 13 bases between the two ends. The CDR3 is 13 residues long. The V gene's germline CDR1 is SQVTM and CDR2 ANQGSEA. The CDR3: CSVDQGWQETQYF. The CDR3, as DNA: TGCAGCGTCGACCAGGGGTGGCAAGAGACCCAGTACTTC.

The rearrangement uses TRBV3-1 (or the pseudogene TRBV3-2) and TRBJ2-1, with D possibly being TRBD2 (6 bases). V was trimmed by 4 bases and J by 6 bases, leaving 19 bases between them. The CDR3 sequence is 16 residues long. Germline CDR1 is LGHDT and CDR2 is YNNKEL (reference sequence). CDR3 sequence (DNA): TGTGCCAGCAGCCCCAGTAATCTGGGGGGAGGCAATGAGCAGTTCTTC. It yields the protein CASSPSNLGGGNEQFF.

The chain recombines TRBV3-1 (or the pseudogene TRBV3-2) with TRBJ2-2; 7 nucleotides line up with TRBD1. The CDR3 extends over 18 amino acids. Germline CDR1 LGHDT, CDR2 YNNKEL (reference sequence). Unmatched junction bases numbered 18, after V lost 5 bases and J lost 6 bases. The CDR3 DNA sequence: TGTGCCAGCAGCGGTACGGCAGGGGGAAGTAATTGGGCCGGGGAGCTGTTTTTT. It specifies CASSGTAGGSNWAGELFF.

V and J are TRBV5-4 and TRBJ2-7, with 7 bases matching TRBD1. The junction had 9 bases not matched to a gene; V was cut back by 4 bases and J by 2 bases. Per germline, CDR1 SGHNT and CDR2 YYREEE (reference sequence). The CDR3 covers 15 residues. The DNA for the CDR3 is TGTGCCAGCAGCCGGAATTCAGGGGGTCCCTACGAGCAGTACTTC. The encoded protein is CASSRNSGGPYEQYF.